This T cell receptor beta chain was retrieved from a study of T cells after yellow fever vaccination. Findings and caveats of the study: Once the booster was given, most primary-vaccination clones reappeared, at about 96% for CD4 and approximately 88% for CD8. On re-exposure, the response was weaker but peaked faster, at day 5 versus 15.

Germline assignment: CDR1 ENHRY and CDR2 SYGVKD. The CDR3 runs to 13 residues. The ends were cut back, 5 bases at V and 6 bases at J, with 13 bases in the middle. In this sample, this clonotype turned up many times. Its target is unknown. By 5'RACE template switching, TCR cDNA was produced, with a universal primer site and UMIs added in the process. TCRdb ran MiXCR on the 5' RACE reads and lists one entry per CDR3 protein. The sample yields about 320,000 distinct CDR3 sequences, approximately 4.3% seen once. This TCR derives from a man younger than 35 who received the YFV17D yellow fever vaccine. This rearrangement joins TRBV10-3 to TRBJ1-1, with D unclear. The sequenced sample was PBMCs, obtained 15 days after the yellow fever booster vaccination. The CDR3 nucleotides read TGTGCCATCAGTCCTACGGGGTCCTCTGAAGCTTTCTTT. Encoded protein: CAISPTGSSEAFF.